Below, one TCR beta chain is given with its context. The data were produced by immunoSEQ multiplex PCR, yet TCRdb's version contains in-frame clones alone and is incomplete. In the table there are about 82,000 clones, approximately 87% of which are singletons. The data derive from a study of OX40 agonist ivuxolimab in advanced cancers. This CDR3 region has 17 residues. V was trimmed by 3 bases and J by 8 bases, leaving 23 bases between them. CDR1 is KGHSH and CDR2 is LQKENI in the germline V gene. V and J are TRBV18 and TRBJ2-1; a possible D gene is TRBD2 (7 bases). Sequencing used CD4+ or CD8+ T cells sorted from blood, obtained in a trial of the OX40 agonist ivuxolimab. The TCR sequence derives from an adult with an advanced solid tumor such as melanoma, head and neck, liver or kidney cancer. CDR3 in amino acids: CASSPPGGLANVDEQFF. The DNA for the CDR3 is TGTGCCAGCTCACCTCCCGGGGGGCTAGCGAATGTCGATGAGCAGTTCTTC. Full variable domain (rest looked up from reference TRBV18 and TRBJ2-1): NAGVMQNPRHLVRRRGQEARLRCSPMKGHSHVYWYRQLPEEGLKFMVYLQKENIIDESGMPKERFSAEFPKEGPSILRIQQVVRGDSAAYFCASSPPGGLANVDEQFFGPGTRLTVL.